This T cell receptor (beta chain) was observed in a study of cytomegalovirus exposure and HLA in healthy donors. Study background: Across some 400 genotyped donors, over 70% landed in the Caucasian-associated ancestry cluster. General study results and limits: Beyond CMV serostatus, there was no information to go on about immune exposure. Later analysis identified 16,951 TCR beta sequences associated with HLA alleles, using a false discovery rate threshold of 0.05. In vitro work confirmed that a few CMV-associated chains recognize CMV antigens.

V was trimmed by 1 base and J by 2 bases, leaving 6 bases between them. The CDR3 consists of 13 residues. CDR1 and CDR2 from the germline V gene are SGHRS and YFSETQ. The PCR made use of 60 Vbeta and 13 Jbeta primers. TCRdb's copy holds only in-frame clones and misses some; the assay was immunoSEQ multiplex PCR. The sample lists over 40,000 clones, roughly 90% occurring once. In regard to this clone: Antigen: not known.

The sequencing sample was made of PBMCs. The sequence came from a woman between 35 and 50 years old in good health and CMV-seropositive. This sequence joins TRBV5-1 and TRBJ1-2, with D possibly being TRBD1 (5 bases). The CDR3 region is CASSLPGNYGYTF. The CDR3 DNA is TGCGCCAGCAGCTTGCCAGGGAACTATGGCTACACCTTC.